This entry is about one T cell receptor (beta chain). Its matching antigen is unknown. The data were taken from a study of cytomegalovirus exposure and HLA in healthy donors. Study results and limitations: Exclusion applied to some V segments, including TRBV6-2 and TRBV6-3, as they were indistinguishable. Several top significant clusters appeared, in a later analysis, to be linked to common viral pathogens.

This CDR3 comprises 14 residues. Germline CDR1 reads MDHEN; CDR2 reads SYDVKM. V lost 6 bases to trimming and J lost 5 bases; unmatched junction nucleotides: 8. 60 Vbeta and 13 Jbeta primers were used in PCR. The table came from immunoSEQ multiplex PCR; TCRdb's copy has only in-frame clones and leaves some out. This table has 150,000 to 200,000 clones, around 82% appearing once. The sample taken for sequencing was PBMCs. V gene TRBV28 combines with J gene TRBJ2-5; 8 bases align to TRBD1. This TCR derives from a man aged 18 to 30 in good health and CMV-seronegative. The CDR3 region is CASSPQGAGETQYF. CDR3 in DNA: TGTGCCAGCAGCCCGCAGGGGGCCGGGGAGACCCAGTACTTC. The variable domain in full, completed from reference TRBV28 and TRBJ2-5, reads DVKVTQSSRYLVKRTGEKVFLECVQDMDHENMFWYRQDPGLGLRLIYFSYDVKMKEKGDIPEGYSVSREKKERFSLILESASTNQTSMYLCASSPQGAGETQYFGPGTRLLVL.